This T cell receptor beta chain was identified in a study of CD8 T cells in Susac syndrome. The CDR3 has 15 amino acids. V gave up 3 bases and J gave up 7 bases; unmatched junction bases: 8. Reverse transcription of roughly 0.45 to 1 ug RNA was carried out with random hexamers. Via MiXCR, TCRdb re-called the immunoSEQ multiplex PCR reads, giving one row per CDR3 protein. Of about 150,000 distinct CDR3 sequences listed, roughly 95% are singletons. The rearrangement uses TRBV12-3 or TRBV12-4 and TRBJ2-1; 8 nucleotides agree with TRBD2. The TCR was taken from a human donor with Susac syndrome. Sequencing was carried out using CD4+ T cells from PBMCs. The CDR3 here is CASSFVGGGRNEQFF. In nucleotides, the CDR3 is TGTGCCAGCAGTTTCGTCGGGGGGGGCCGAAATGAGCAGTTCTTC.